These 17 T cell receptor beta chains share one sample of origin, sequenced in a study of technical replicates of blood from a handful of donors (dated by TCRdb to 2016 to 2017). Libraries were prepared through the immunoSEQ multiplex PCR assay. As stored in TCRdb, this immuneACCESS dataset retains in-frame rearrangements with V and J assigned. A fraction of the clones does not appear; measured against another copy, unresolved V genes explain less than half of the discrepancy, and the remainder lacks a known reason. This sample comprises tens of thousands of clones, roughly 94% of them detected only once. Jointly, the top ten make up 0.25% of the sample. The sequenced sample was T cells isolated from PBMCs. The receptors here all came from a human donor in good health.

The chain links TRBV7-3 to TRBJ1-1, with 7 bases aligning to TRBD1. In germline, CDR1 is SGHTA, CDR2 FQGTGA. The CDR3 loop spans 14 amino acids. V was pared by 4 bases and J by 5 bases, with 7 bases of the junction left unmatched. DNA of the CDR3: TGTGCCAGCAGCTCAACAGGGGTCGGGACTGAAGCTTTCTTT. Translated: CASSSTGVGTEAFF.

The chain joins TRBV25-1 to TRBJ2-7, with D perhaps matching TRBD2 (7 bases). V shed 8 bases and J shed 4 bases, with 18 bases lying between them. CDR3 size: 14 residues. The germline V gene encodes CDR1 MGHDK and CDR2 SYGVNS. The CDR3 spells CASGRGRGGYEQYF. The CDR3 DNA reads TGTGCCAGCGGGAGGGGACGAGGGGGTTACGAGCAGTACTTC.

The gene calls are TRBV7-9 and TRBJ1-2; D gene ambiguous. Trimming removed 10 bases at V and 4 bases at J, with 16 bases between. Germline lookup yields CDR1 SEHNR and CDR2 FQNEAQ (reference sequence). The CDR3 sequence is 13 residues long. CDR3: CATLATVSYGYTF. The DNA for the CDR3 is TGTGCCACCCTTGCCACAGTCTCCTATGGCTACACCTTC. Full variable domain (missing parts from reference TRBV7-9 and TRBJ1-2): DTGVSQNPRHKITKRGQNVTFRCDPISEHNRLYWYRQTLGQGPEFLTYFQNEAQLEKSRLLSDRFSAERPKGSFSTLEIQRTEQGDSAMYLCATLATVSYGYTFGSGTRLTVV.

This chain connects TRBV15 to TRBJ2-7; D possibly corresponds to TRBD1 (6 bases). This CDR3 is 13 amino acids long. Per germline, CDR1 LNHNV and CDR2 YYDKDF (reference sequence). Between the trimmed V and J ends, which lost 8 bases and 3 bases, there was a span of 14 bases. CDR3: CATGSQGIYEQYF. For the CDR3, the DNA is TGTGCCACCGGTTCACAGGGCATCTACGAGCAGTACTTC.

This clone has just one count. J is TRBJ2-2 and V is TRBV7-8, with a weak D call TRBD1 (6 bases). The CDR3 runs 16 residues. V was shortened by 1 base and J by 6 bases, with 15 bases between the two germline ends. Germline V CDR1 and CDR2: SGHVS, FQNEAQ. CDR3 amino acids: CASSLVGGVTSGELFF. CDR3 DNA: TGTGCCAGCAGCTTAGTAGGGGGAGTGACCTCCGGGGAGCTGTTTTTT.

The chain employs TRBV2 and TRBJ1-1; possible D gene TRBD1, 6 bases. Germline lookup yields CDR1 SNHLY and CDR2 FYNNEI. This CDR3 is built from 14 residues. The V end lost 6 bases, the J end lost 6 bases, and 17 bases lay between the germline ends. DNA of the CDR3: TGTGCCAGCAGGCCCTCAGGGGCTGCCCCTGAAGCTTTCTTT. Translated, it gives CASRPSGAAPEAFF.

The chain joins TRBV7-9 to TRBJ2-1, with TRBD2 matching 8 bases. With 4 bases clipped from V and 5 bases from J, the junction kept 10 bases outside the gene matches. Germline V CDR1 and CDR2: SEHNR, FQNEAQ (reference sequence). The length of the CDR3 is 16 residues. DNA of the CDR3: TGTGCCAGCAGCTCGGGGGGGGGAGACACCAACAATGAGCAGTTCTTC. As protein: CASSSGGGDTNNEQFF.

This chain connects TRBV11-2 to TRBJ2-5; D unresolved. Germline V gives CDR1 SGHAT, CDR2 FQNNGV. The CDR3 is 15 amino acids. The ends were cut back, 1 base at V and 0 bases at J, with 9 bases in the middle. DNA of the CDR3: TGTGCCAGCAGCTTAGTCCGCGACAACCAAGAGACCCAGTACTTC. It is translated as CASSLVRDNQETQYF.

The CDR3 region has the DNA TGTGCCAGTAGTATTCACTCAGGGGGCGGGCAGCCCCAGCATTTT. Amino acid sequence: CASSIHSGGGQPQHF. V usage is TRBV19 and J usage is TRBJ1-5; TRBD1 aligns across 8 bases. Trimming at V came to 3 bases and at J to 7 bases, leaving 8 bases not matched to a gene. Looked up from germline, CDR1 is LNHDA and CDR2 is SQIVND (reference sequence). CDR3 size: 15 residues.

This chain uses TRBV6-4 with TRBJ2-1; TRBD2 aligns across 9 bases. CDR1 and CDR2 from the germline V gene are MRHNA and SNTAGT. The CDR3 sequence is 18 residues long. With 3 bases clipped from V and 4 bases from J, the junction kept 13 bases outside the gene matches. The CDR3 spells CASSEVQPSGGSYNEQFF. The CDR3 DNA follows: TGTGCCAGCAGTGAAGTTCAACCGAGCGGGGGGTCATACAATGAGCAGTTCTTC.

V is TRBV19 and J is TRBJ2-1; D unclear. The CDR3 covers 11 residues. Trimming cost V 6 bases and J 12 bases, with 12 bases left between them. The germline V gene encodes CDR1 LNHDA and CDR2 SQIVND (reference sequence). In DNA, the CDR3 is TGTGCCAGTAGGTTAGGAGCGACGCAGTTCTTC. Protein product: CASRLGATQFF.

V gene TRBV5-1 combines with J gene TRBJ2-5, with 9 bases aligning to TRBD1. Germline CDR1 is SGHRS and CDR2 is YFSETQ. V lost 1 base to trimming and J lost 4 bases; unmatched junction nucleotides: 8. This CDR3 has 16 amino acids. CDR3 in DNA: TGCGCCAGCAGCTTGTTACCGGGACAGGGAGGAGAGACCCAGTACTTC. This codes for CASSLLPGQGGETQYF.

The CDR3 sequence is CASSRTSGGAGEQFF. For the CDR3, the DNA is TGTGCCAGCAGCCGGACTAGCGGGGGGGCGGGTGAGCAGTTCTTC. This chain links TRBV6-6 with TRBJ2-1; 15 bases align to TRBD2. Germline CDR1 is MNHNY and CDR2 is SVGAGI (reference sequence). V lost 6 bases and J lost 9; bases outside the gene matches: 6. The CDR3 has 15 amino acids.

This clone was seen a single time. The V gene is TRBV5-1, the J gene TRBJ2-3; a weak D match, TRBD1 (8 bases). V lost 3 bases to trimming and J lost 3 bases, with 14 bases between them. Germline CDR1 reads SGHRS; CDR2 reads YFSETQ. This CDR3 is 15 amino acids long. The CDR3 region is CASSSTGGGTDTQYF. Written as DNA, the CDR3 is TGCGCCAGCAGCTCAACAGGGGGGGGAACAGATACGCAGTATTTT.

DNA for the CDR3: TGTGCCAGCAGCGGGAGGGCCCACGAGCAGTACTTC. This gives the protein CASSGRAHEQYF. The rearrangement uses TRBV2 and TRBJ2-7; 8 bases align to TRBD2. The CDR3 is made up of 12 amino acids. The trim removed 6 bases at V and 5 bases at J, leaving 3 bases unmatched. Germline V gives CDR1 SNHLY, CDR2 FYNNEI.

The V and J genes are TRBV11-1 and TRBJ2-5; the D is unclear. V shed 4 bases and J shed 5 bases, with 14 bases lying between them. Germline CDR1 SGHAT, CDR2 FQDESV (reference sequence). This CDR3 has 14 amino acids. CDR3 amino acids: CASSSAYSHETQYF. DNA for the CDR3: TGTGCCAGCAGCTCAGCCTACTCCCACGAGACCCAGTACTTC.

The chain carries TRBV5-4 and TRBJ2-7, with 7 bases lining up with TRBD1. The germline gives CDR1 SGHNT, CDR2 YYREEE (reference sequence). With V trimmed by 3 bases and J by 3 bases, 9 bases remained unmatched. The CDR3 spans 15 residues. The CDR3, as DNA: TGTGCCAGCAGCTCCCCCGGGACAGAGGTCTACGAGCAGTACTTC. It specifies CASSSPGTEVYEQYF.